These T cell receptor beta chains were read from a single sample in a study. TCRdb fed the 5' RACE reads into MiXCR, producing one record per CDR3 protein. The sample has tens of thousands of distinct CDR3 sequences, roughly 22% seen once. The specimen sequenced was Tregs sorted from a lymph node. These receptors came from a female donor with breast cancer. Each CDR3 is given with its conserved first and last residue. Fields, in order: D gene, V gene, J gene, clone size, CDR3 protein, CDR3 DNA. A D gene is named only where the DNA matches it firmly. A row's size may be missing; if present it is once, few, many or a size class.

d_call: NA
v_call: TRBV7-3
j_call: TRBJ2-5
clone_size: many
cdr3_aa: CASSLDQETQYF
cdr3_nt: TGTGCCAGCAGCTTAGACCAAGAGACCCAGTACTTC

d_call: NA
v_call: TRBV28
j_call: TRBJ2-3
clone_size: many
cdr3_aa: CASSDRSSTDTQYF
cdr3_nt: TGTGCCAGCAGTGACCGGAGTAGCACAGATACGCAGTATTTT

d_call: NA
v_call: TRBV5-1
j_call: TRBJ2-5
clone_size: many
cdr3_aa: CASSRLDGVGETQYF
cdr3_nt: TGCGCCAGCAGCCGCCTCGACGGGGTTGGAGAGACCCAGTACTTC

d_call: NA
v_call: TRBV7-3
j_call: TRBJ2-1
clone_size: many
cdr3_aa: CASSLTVGVVASDEQFF
cdr3_nt: TGTGCCAGCAGCTTAACTGTGGGGGTGGTGGCGTCAGATGAGCAGTTCTTC

d_call: TRBD1
v_call: TRBV7-9
j_call: TRBJ1-2
clone_size: few
cdr3_aa: CASSLVPDRGGYTF
cdr3_nt: TGTGCCAGCAGCTTAGTCCCGGACAGGGGTGGCTACACCTTC

d_call: TRBD1
v_call: TRBV7-2
j_call: TRBJ2-7
clone_size: many
cdr3_aa: CASSFRTGGGYEQYF
cdr3_nt: TGTGCCAGCAGCTTTAGGACAGGGGGCGGCTACGAGCAGTACTTC

d_call: TRBD1
v_call: TRBV4-1
j_call: TRBJ1-1
clone_size: few
cdr3_aa: CASSQAGTGDRNTEAFF
cdr3_nt: TGCGCCAGCAGCCAAGCCGGGACAGGGGACAGGAACACTGAAGCTTTCTTT

d_call: NA
v_call: TRBV7-8
j_call: TRBJ1-1
clone_size: many
cdr3_aa: CASSLATGALSSTEAFF
cdr3_nt: TGTGCCAGCAGCTTAGCGACGGGGGCGCTTAGTAGCACTGAAGCTTTCTTT

d_call: TRBD1
v_call: TRBV13
j_call: TRBJ1-5
clone_size: NA
cdr3_aa: CASSWGQGNQPQHF
cdr3_nt: TGTGCCAGCAGCTGGGGACAGGGAAATCAGCCCCAGCATTTT

d_call: TRBD2
v_call: TRBV12-3/TRBV12-4
j_call: TRBJ2-3
clone_size: few
cdr3_aa: CASSLALAGTDTQYF
cdr3_nt: TGTGCCAGCAGTTTAGCGCTAGCGGGCACAGATACGCAGTATTTT

d_call: TRBD1
v_call: TRBV7-3
j_call: TRBJ1-1
clone_size: many
cdr3_aa: CASSVAGTGNTEAFF
cdr3_nt: TGTGCCAGCAGCGTCGCCGGGACAGGGAACACTGAAGCTTTCTTT

d_call: TRBD2
v_call: TRBV7-2
j_call: TRBJ2-1
clone_size: many
cdr3_aa: CASSLDPSGYNEQFF
cdr3_nt: TGTGCCAGCAGCTTAGACCCTAGCGGGTACAATGAGCAGTTCTTC

d_call: TRBD1
v_call: TRBV11-2
j_call: TRBJ2-5
clone_size: once
cdr3_aa: CASSYGQGKETQYF
cdr3_nt: TGTGCCAGCAGCTACGGACAGGGGAAAGAGACCCAGTACTTC

d_call: NA
v_call: TRBV20-1
j_call: TRBJ2-3
clone_size: NA
cdr3_aa: CSARDSPYVGMDTDTQYF
cdr3_nt: TGCAGTGCTAGAGATTCACCCTACGTAGGCATGGACACAGATACGCAGTATTTT

d_call: TRBD1
v_call: TRBV4-2
j_call: TRBJ2-3
clone_size: few
cdr3_aa: CASSQASGTATLNTDTQYF
cdr3_nt: TGTGCCAGCAGCCAAGCGTCCGGGACAGCGACTTTAAACACAGATACGCAGTATTTT

d_call: NA
v_call: TRBV20-1
j_call: TRBJ1-2
clone_size: many
cdr3_aa: CSARGTPGNYGYTF
cdr3_nt: TGCAGTGCTAGAGGGACACCGGGAAACTATGGCTACACCTTC

d_call: TRBD1
v_call: TRBV12-3/TRBV12-4
j_call: TRBJ2-7
clone_size: many
cdr3_aa: CASSPPRNTGGHEQYF
cdr3_nt: TGTGCCAGCAGCCCCCCCAGGAATACAGGGGGCCACGAGCAGTACTTC

d_call: NA
v_call: TRBV6-1
j_call: TRBJ2-2
clone_size: many
cdr3_aa: CASSELVTGELFF
cdr3_nt: TGTGCCAGCAGTGAATTAGTCACCGGGGAGCTGTTTTTT

d_call: TRBD1
v_call: TRBV9
j_call: TRBJ2-5
clone_size: many
cdr3_aa: CASTRRWTGWGETQYF
cdr3_nt: TGTGCCAGCACCCGTAGATGGACAGGGTGGGGAGAGACCCAGTACTTC

d_call: NA
v_call: TRBV6-5
j_call: TRBJ1-3
clone_size: NA
cdr3_aa: CASTKGNSGNTIYF
cdr3_nt: TGTGCCAGCACTAAGGGTAACTCTGGAAACACCATATATTTT

d_call: NA
v_call: TRBV4-3
j_call: TRBJ2-1
clone_size: many
cdr3_aa: CASTPDSSYNEQFF
cdr3_nt: TGCGCCAGCACGCCGGACAGCTCCTACAATGAGCAGTTCTTC

d_call: TRBD1
v_call: TRBV28
j_call: TRBJ2-3
clone_size: few
cdr3_aa: CASRLNGGDRDPDTQYF
cdr3_nt: TGTGCCAGCAGACTAAATGGGGGGGACAGGGACCCAGATACGCAGTATTTT

d_call: TRBD2
v_call: TRBV9
j_call: TRBJ2-3
clone_size: few
cdr3_aa: CASSEGTSGAYTQYF
cdr3_nt: TGTGCCAGCAGCGAGGGGACTAGTGGGGCTTATACGCAGTATTTT

d_call: TRBD2
v_call: TRBV4-2
j_call: TRBJ2-4
clone_size: many
cdr3_aa: CASSQEPGGYGNIQYF
cdr3_nt: TGTGCCAGCAGCCAAGAACCGGGAGGGTACGGGAACATTCAGTACTTC

d_call: NA
v_call: TRBV20-1
j_call: TRBJ1-2
clone_size: many
cdr3_aa: CSARDYRRDNYGYTF
cdr3_nt: TGCAGTGCTAGAGATTACAGGAGAGACAACTATGGCTACACCTTC

d_call: TRBD1
v_call: TRBV5-1
j_call: TRBJ2-7
clone_size: NA
cdr3_aa: CASSGGQAYGQYF
cdr3_nt: TGCGCCAGCAGCGGGGGACAGGCCTACGGGCAGTACTTC

d_call: TRBD1
v_call: TRBV20-1
j_call: TRBJ2-1
clone_size: NA
cdr3_aa: CSATSDRASYNEQFF
cdr3_nt: TGCAGTGCTACTTCGGACAGGGCCTCTTACAATGAGCAGTTCTTC

d_call: TRBD2
v_call: TRBV20-1
j_call: TRBJ2-7
clone_size: many
cdr3_aa: CSARDKRDTYEQYF
cdr3_nt: TGCAGTGCTAGAGATAAGCGGGATACCTACGAGCAGTACTTC

d_call: TRBD1
v_call: TRBV5-5
j_call: TRBJ2-5
clone_size: NA
cdr3_aa: CASSYGQGGETQYF
cdr3_nt: TGTGCCAGCAGCTACGGACAGGGTGGAGAGACCCAGTACTTC

d_call: NA
v_call: TRBV9
j_call: TRBJ2-7
clone_size: NA
cdr3_aa: CASSVGGGPEQYF
cdr3_nt: TGTGCCAGCAGCGTAGGGGGGGGCCCCGAGCAGTACTTC

d_call: NA
v_call: TRBV28
j_call: TRBJ2-7
clone_size: many
cdr3_aa: CASSTGRAHEQYF
cdr3_nt: TGTGCCAGCAGTACAGGCCGGGCCCACGAGCAGTACTTC

d_call: TRBD1
v_call: TRBV28
j_call: TRBJ1-6
clone_size: NA
cdr3_aa: CASNDRAYNSPLHF
cdr3_nt: TGTGCCAGCAATGACAGGGCCTATAATTCACCCCTCCACTTT

d_call: TRBD1
v_call: TRBV7-2
j_call: TRBJ1-2
clone_size: NA
cdr3_aa: CASSQSEGAYYGYTF
cdr3_nt: TGTGCCAGCAGTCAAAGCGAGGGGGCATACTATGGCTACACCTTC

d_call: NA
v_call: TRBV7-3
j_call: TRBJ2-3
clone_size: few
cdr3_aa: CASSDLGFTDTQYF
cdr3_nt: TGTGCCAGCAGCGATCTCGGGTTCACAGATACGCAGTATTTT

d_call: NA
v_call: TRBV27
j_call: TRBJ1-5
clone_size: few
cdr3_aa: CASSFLGGSGLPQHF
cdr3_nt: TGTGCCAGCAGTTTCCTTGGGGGCTCAGGGCTGCCCCAGCATTTT

d_call: NA
v_call: TRBV11-2
j_call: TRBJ2-2
clone_size: NA
cdr3_aa: CASSLTGRGLAGELFF
cdr3_nt: TGTGCCAGCAGCTTAACCGGCAGGGGTTTGGCCGGGGAACTGTTTTTT

d_call: NA
v_call: TRBV12-3/TRBV12-4
j_call: TRBJ1-1
clone_size: many
cdr3_aa: CASSPGAALSEAFF
cdr3_nt: TGTGCCAGCAGCCCAGGGGCCGCATTGAGTGAAGCTTTCTTT

d_call: NA
v_call: TRBV13
j_call: TRBJ1-1
clone_size: few
cdr3_aa: CASTKGSAEAFF
cdr3_nt: TGTGCCAGCACAAAGGGGTCGGCTGAAGCTTTCTTT

d_call: TRBD2
v_call: TRBV24-1
j_call: TRBJ2-1
clone_size: many
cdr3_aa: CATSGRSTSSSDEQFF
cdr3_nt: TGTGCCACCAGCGGCCGATCGACTAGCAGCTCGGATGAGCAGTTCTTC

d_call: NA
v_call: TRBV6-1
j_call: TRBJ2-7
clone_size: many
cdr3_aa: CASSEAPAQYF
cdr3_nt: TGTGCCAGCAGTGAAGCCCCGGCCCAGTACTTC

d_call: TRBD2
v_call: TRBV19
j_call: TRBJ2-1
clone_size: few
cdr3_aa: CASSMGGSSYNEQFF
cdr3_nt: TGTGCCAGTAGTATGGGCGGGAGTAGCTACAATGAGCAGTTCTTC

d_call: TRBD1
v_call: TRBV29-1
j_call: TRBJ2-4
clone_size: NA
cdr3_aa: CSALGDRENIQYF
cdr3_nt: TGCAGCGCCTTGGGGGACAGGGAGAACATTCAGTACTTC

d_call: NA
v_call: TRBV20-1
j_call: TRBJ2-1
clone_size: few
cdr3_aa: CSASGYYNEQFF
cdr3_nt: TGCAGTGCCAGCGGGTACTACAATGAGCAGTTCTTC

d_call: NA
v_call: TRBV5-1
j_call: TRBJ2-5
clone_size: NA
cdr3_aa: CASSPSGTPLFETQYF
cdr3_nt: TGCGCCAGCAGCCCATCCGGGACGCCTTTGTTTGAGACCCAGTACTTC

d_call: NA
v_call: TRBV30
j_call: TRBJ1-1
clone_size: NA
cdr3_aa: CAWSVLGNTEASF
cdr3_nt: TGTGCCTGGAGTGTACTGGGGAACACTGAAGCTTCCTTT

d_call: NA
v_call: TRBV5-1
j_call: TRBJ2-3
clone_size: few
cdr3_aa: CASSGRSGSTDTQYF
cdr3_nt: TGCGCCAGCAGCGGCCGTAGCGGTTCGACAGATACGCAGTATTTT

d_call: TRBD1
v_call: TRBV24-1
j_call: TRBJ2-2
clone_size: few
cdr3_aa: CATSDSPGQGAGELFF
cdr3_nt: TGTGCCACCAGTGACTCACCGGGACAGGGGGCCGGGGAGCTGTTTTTT

d_call: NA
v_call: TRBV7-9
j_call: TRBJ1-4
clone_size: many
cdr3_aa: CASRSKAENEKLFF
cdr3_nt: TGTGCCAGCAGGTCAAAGGCAGAAAATGAAAAACTGTTTTTT

d_call: NA
v_call: TRBV7-9
j_call: TRBJ2-1
clone_size: NA
cdr3_aa: CASSSGGDYNEQFF
cdr3_nt: TGTGCCAGCAGTTCTGGCGGGGACTACAATGAGCAGTTCTTC

d_call: TRBD2
v_call: TRBV20-1
j_call: TRBJ2-1
clone_size: many
cdr3_aa: CSAILAPQTLAGELGRELSEQFF
cdr3_nt: TGCAGTGCTATACTGGCCCCACAAACTCTAGCGGGAGAGTTGGGTCGGGAGCTCAGTGAGCAGTTCTTC

d_call: TRBD2
v_call: TRBV7-3
j_call: TRBJ2-1
clone_size: many
cdr3_aa: CASSPTPGLAGVSEQFF
cdr3_nt: TGTGCCAGCAGCCCTACTCCGGGACTAGCGGGAGTCAGTGAGCAGTTCTTC

d_call: NA
v_call: TRBV12-3/TRBV12-4
j_call: TRBJ1-2
clone_size: many
cdr3_aa: CASSLPGRQVDGYTF
cdr3_nt: TGTGCCAGCAGTTTGCCGGGGCGACAGGTGGATGGCTACACCTTC

d_call: NA
v_call: TRBV6-1
j_call: TRBJ1-1
clone_size: many
cdr3_aa: CASSEVLNTEAFF
cdr3_nt: TGTGCCAGCAGCGAGGTCCTGAACACTGAAGCTTTCTTT

d_call: NA
v_call: TRBV10-3
j_call: TRBJ1-1
clone_size: many
cdr3_aa: CAISESENTEAFF
cdr3_nt: TGTGCCATCAGTGAGTCAGAGAACACTGAAGCTTTCTTT

d_call: NA
v_call: TRBV2
j_call: TRBJ2-3
clone_size: few
cdr3_aa: CASSEAIVGDTQCF
cdr3_nt: TGTGCCAGCAGTGAAGCGATAGTTGGAGATACGCAGTGTTTT

d_call: TRBD2
v_call: TRBV7-2
j_call: TRBJ2-1
clone_size: NA
cdr3_aa: CARSLWTSGINEQFF
cdr3_nt: TGTGCCCGCAGCCTATGGACTAGCGGGATCAATGAGCAGTTCTTC

d_call: TRBD1
v_call: TRBV5-1
j_call: TRBJ2-7
clone_size: many
cdr3_aa: CASSLVATGILTYEQYF
cdr3_nt: TGCGCCAGCAGCTTGGTGGCGACAGGGATCCTAACCTACGAGCAGTACTTC

d_call: NA
v_call: TRBV28
j_call: TRBJ2-3
clone_size: many
cdr3_aa: CASSSSSRNTQYF
cdr3_nt: TGTGCCAGCAGTTCTTCTTCACGGAATACGCAGTATTTT